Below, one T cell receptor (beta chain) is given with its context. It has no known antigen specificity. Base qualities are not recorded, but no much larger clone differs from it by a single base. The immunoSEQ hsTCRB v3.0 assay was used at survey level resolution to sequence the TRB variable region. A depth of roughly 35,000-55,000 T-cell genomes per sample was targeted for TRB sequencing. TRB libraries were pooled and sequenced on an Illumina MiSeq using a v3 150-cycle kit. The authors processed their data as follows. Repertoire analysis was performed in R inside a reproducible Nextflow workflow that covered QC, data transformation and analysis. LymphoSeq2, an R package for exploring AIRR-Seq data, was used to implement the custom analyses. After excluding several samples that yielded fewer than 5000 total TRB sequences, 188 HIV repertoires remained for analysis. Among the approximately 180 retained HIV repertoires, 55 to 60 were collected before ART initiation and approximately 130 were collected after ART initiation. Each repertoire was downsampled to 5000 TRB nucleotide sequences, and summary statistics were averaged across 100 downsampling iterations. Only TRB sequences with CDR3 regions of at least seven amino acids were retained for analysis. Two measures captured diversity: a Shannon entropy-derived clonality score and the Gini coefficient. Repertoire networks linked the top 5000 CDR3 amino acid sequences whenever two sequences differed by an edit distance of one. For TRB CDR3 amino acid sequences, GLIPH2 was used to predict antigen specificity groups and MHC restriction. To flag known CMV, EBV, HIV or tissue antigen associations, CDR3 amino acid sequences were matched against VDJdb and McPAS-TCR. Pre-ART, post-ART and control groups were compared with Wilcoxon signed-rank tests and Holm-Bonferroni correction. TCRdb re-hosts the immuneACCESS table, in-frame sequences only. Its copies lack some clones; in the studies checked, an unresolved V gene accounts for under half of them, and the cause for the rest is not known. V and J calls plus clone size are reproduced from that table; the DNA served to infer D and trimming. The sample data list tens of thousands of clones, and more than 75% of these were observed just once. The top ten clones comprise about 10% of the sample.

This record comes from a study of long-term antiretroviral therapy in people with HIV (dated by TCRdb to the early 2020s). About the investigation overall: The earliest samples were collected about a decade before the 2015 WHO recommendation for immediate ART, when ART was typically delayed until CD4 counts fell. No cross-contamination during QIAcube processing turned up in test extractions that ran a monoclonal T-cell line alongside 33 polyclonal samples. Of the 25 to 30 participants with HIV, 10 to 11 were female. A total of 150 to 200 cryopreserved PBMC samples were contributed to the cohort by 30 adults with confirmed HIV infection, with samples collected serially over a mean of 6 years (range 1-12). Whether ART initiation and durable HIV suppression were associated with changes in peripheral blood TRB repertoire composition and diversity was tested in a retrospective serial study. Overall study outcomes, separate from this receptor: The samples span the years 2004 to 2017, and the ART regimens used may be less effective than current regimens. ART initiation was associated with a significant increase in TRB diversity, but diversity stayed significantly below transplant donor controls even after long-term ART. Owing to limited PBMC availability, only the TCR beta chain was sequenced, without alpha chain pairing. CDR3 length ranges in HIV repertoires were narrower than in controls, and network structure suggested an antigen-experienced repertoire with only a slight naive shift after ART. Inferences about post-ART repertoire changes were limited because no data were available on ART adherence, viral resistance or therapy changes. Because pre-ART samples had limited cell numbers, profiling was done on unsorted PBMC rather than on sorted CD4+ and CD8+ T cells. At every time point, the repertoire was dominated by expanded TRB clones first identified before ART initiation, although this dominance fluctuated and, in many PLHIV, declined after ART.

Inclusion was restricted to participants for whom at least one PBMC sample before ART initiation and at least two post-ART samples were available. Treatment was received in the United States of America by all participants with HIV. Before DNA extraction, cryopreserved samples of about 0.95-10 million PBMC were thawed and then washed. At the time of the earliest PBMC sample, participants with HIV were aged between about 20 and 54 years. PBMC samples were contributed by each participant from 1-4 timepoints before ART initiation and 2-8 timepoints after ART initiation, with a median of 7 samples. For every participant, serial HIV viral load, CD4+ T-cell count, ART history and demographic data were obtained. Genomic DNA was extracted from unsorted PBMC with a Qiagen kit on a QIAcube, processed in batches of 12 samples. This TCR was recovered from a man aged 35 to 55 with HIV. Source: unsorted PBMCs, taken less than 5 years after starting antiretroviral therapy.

The DNA is as follows: TGTGCCAGCAGTTTAGTCGGGGCTAGCAGTAGTAATGAGCAGTTCTTC. Its product reads: CASSLVGASSSNEQFF. The chain couples TRBV6-5 to TRBJ2-1, with a tentative D call of TRBD1 or TRBD2, each matching 5 bases. For CDR1 and CDR2, the germline V gene lists MNHEY and SVGAGI. The CDR3 runs 16 amino acids, cysteine and phenylalanine included. Kept here is only the CDR3 DNA, which spans 48 bases and is read in frame from base 1. The V end loses 4 bases and the J end loses 7 bases, and a stretch of 20 bases separates them.